Each of the 20 T cell receptor beta chains below was sequenced from the same sample in a study of T-cell reconstitution after alpha-beta-depleted transplantation in children. During its preparation, the TCRbeta library received unique molecular identifiers. MiXCR, run by TCRdb on the PCR reads, gives a single entry per CDR3 protein. There are a few hundred thousand distinct CDR3 sequences in the sample; approximately 11% occur only once, and roughly 5.1% lies in the top ten. The specimen comprised PBMCs from the stem cell graft donor, sampled from the stem cell graft. The receptors were sampled from a human donor who donated a stem cell graft to a child with acute myeloid leukemia.

This clonotype occurred a few times. This sequence joins TRBV20-1 and TRBJ2-3, with D possibly matching TRBD2 (6 bases). Germline CDR1 and CDR2: DFQATT and SNEGSKA (reference sequence). Trimming shortened V by 6 bases and J by 1 base, and 20 bases separated the two germline ends. This CDR3 is built from 16 residues. CDR3: CSAADPLGGGTDTQYF. In DNA, the CDR3 is TGCAGTGCAGCAGACCCCTTAGGAGGGGGCACAGATACGCAGTATTTT.

V is TRBV29-1 and J is TRBJ2-1; D may correspond to TRBD1 or TRBD2 (5 bases each). The germline gives CDR1 SQVTM, CDR2 ANQGSEA. The length of the CDR3 is 15 residues. With 3 bases removed from V and 10 bases from J, the gap between germline ends came to 22 bases. DNA for the CDR3: TGCAGCGTTGAGGCCACCGGGGACCCTACAATGGAGCAGTTCTTC. Protein: CSVEATGDPTMEQFF.

The chain links TRBV7-9 to TRBJ1-6; tentatively, D is TRBD1 (5 bases). Germline CDR1 is SEHNR and CDR2 is FQNEAQ (reference sequence). The length of the CDR3 is 15 residues. Trimming stripped 4 bases from V and 7 bases from J, with 14 bases between. The CDR3 spells CASSSPRGRNSPLHF. CDR3 DNA: TGTGCCAGCAGCTCCCCTCGGGGACGGAATTCACCCCTCCACTTT.

The DNA of the CDR3 is TGTGCCACCAGCAGAGGGTCCAGCCCCAATGAGCAGTTCTTC. Amino acids: CATSRGSSPNEQFF. The chain recombines TRBV15 with TRBJ2-1; D is undetermined. In germline, CDR1 is LNHNV, CDR2 YYDKDF (reference sequence). V lost 1 base, J lost 6 bases, and 10 bases lay in between. This CDR3 has 14 amino acids. Full variable domain (rest looked up from reference TRBV15 and TRBJ2-1): DAMVIQNPRYQVTQFGKPVTLSCSQTLNHNVMYWYQQKSSQAPKLLFHYYDKDFNNEADTPDNFQSRRPNTSFCFLDIRSPGLGDTAMYLCATSRGSSPNEQFFGPGTRLTVL.

Only one count was recorded for this clonotype. The chain recombines TRBV3-1 with TRBJ2-2; TRBD2 aligns across 9 bases. CDR1 and CDR2 (germline): LGHDT, YNNKEL (reference sequence). V shed 10 bases, J shed 6 bases, and the junction held 12 bases outside the gene matches. CDR3 length: 15 amino acids. The CDR3 nucleotides read TGTGCCATCTGTTTAGCGGGAGCGCGTCCCGGGGAGCTGTTTTTT. Translating gives CAICLAGARPGELFF. Filled out from reference TRBV3-1 and TRBJ2-2, the complete variable domain reads DTAVSQTPKYLVTQMGNDKSIKCEQNLGHDTMYWYKQDSKKFLKIMFSYNNKELIINETVPNRFSPKSPDKAHLNLHINSLELGDSAVYFCAICLAGARPGELFFGEGSRLTVL.

The chain couples TRBV7-3 to TRBJ1-1, with TRBD1 matching over 7 bases. J gave up 5 bases and V 1 base, and 4 bases lay outside the gene matches. The CDR3 length is 14 residues. The germline gives CDR1 SGHTA, CDR2 FQGTGA. The CDR3 protein is CASSLIAGGTEAFF. DNA for the CDR3: TGTGCCAGCAGCTTAATAGCAGGGGGTACTGAAGCTTTCTTT.

This clonotype has more than one count but fewer than ten. The rearrangement uses TRBV29-1 and TRBJ2-3; possibly TRBD2 for D (5 bases). CDR3 length equals 13 residues. The germline V gene has CDR1 SQVTM and CDR2 ANQGSEA. V was trimmed by 7 bases and J by 1 base, leaving 12 bases between them. As DNA, the CDR3 is TGCAGCGCCCCGTCGCGGGGCACAGATACGCAGTATTTT. Translated: CSAPSRGTDTQYF.

J is TRBJ2-1 and V is TRBV7-9, with a weak D call TRBD2 (7 bases). Germline V gene sequence: CDR1 SEHNR, CDR2 FQNEAQ (reference sequence). The length of the CDR3 is 11 residues. V lost 11 bases to trimming and J lost 9 bases, with 14 bases between them. The CDR3 DNA follows: TGTGCCGGGGGGGCAGGTGGTGAGCAGTTCTTC. Protein product: CAGGAGGEQFF. Complete variable domain (other parts from reference TRBV7-9 and TRBJ2-1): DTGVSQNPRHKITKRGQNVTFRCDPISEHNRLYWYRQTLGQGPEFLTYFQNEAQLEKSRLLSDRFSAERPKGSFSTLEIQRTEQGDSAMYLCAGGAGGEQFFGPGTRLTVL.

This clonotype was recorded a few times. The J gene is TRBJ1-5, the V gene TRBV18, with D possibly matching TRBD1 (6 bases). Germline assignment: CDR1 KGHSH and CDR2 LQKENI. V gave up 3 bases and J gave up 5 bases, with 11 bases separating them. The CDR3 totals 14 residues. The CDR3, as DNA: TGTGCCAGCTCACCCGGACAGACTTATCAGCCCCAGCATTTT. Amino acids: CASSPGQTYQPQHF.

This clonotype has only a few counts. This chain links TRBV7-2 with TRBJ2-7; 8 bases align to TRBD1. Trimming removed 1 base from V and 4 bases from J; junction bases left unmatched: 6. The CDR3 loop spans 15 amino acids. Germline V gene sequence: CDR1 SGHTA, CDR2 FQGNSA. The CDR3 spells CASSLDDRGEYEQYF. In nucleotides, the CDR3 is TGTGCCAGCAGCTTAGACGACAGGGGAGAGTACGAGCAGTACTTC. Full variable domain (missing parts from reference TRBV7-2 and TRBJ2-7): GAGVSQSPSNKVTEKGKDVELRCDPISGHTALYWYRQSLGQGLEFLIYFQGNSAPDKSGLPSDRFSAERTGGSVSTLTIQRTQQEDSAVYLCASSLDDRGEYEQYFGPGTRLTVT.

The chain is built from TRBV30 and TRBJ2-7, with 8 bases fitting TRBD2. The CDR3 is 13 residues long. The J segment lost 2 bases and the V segment lost 6 bases, leaving 6 bases of the junction unmatched. Looked up from germline, CDR1 is GTSNPN and CDR2 is SVGIG (reference sequence). The CDR3 is CACRGAGAYEQYV. As DNA, the CDR3 is TGTGCCTGTCGTGGAGCGGGGGCCTACGAGCAGTACGTC.

This clonotype was counted many times. The gene calls are TRBV20-1 and TRBJ2-3; weak D call: TRBD2 (6 bases). The germline V and J ends were trimmed by 3 bases and 5 bases, with 9 bases remaining between them. This CDR3 has 12 residues. Germline values: CDR1 DFQATT, CDR2 SNEGSKA (reference sequence). This chain's CDR3 is CSASSGGDTQYF. The CDR3 DNA reads as TGCAGTGCTAGTAGCGGCGGAGATACGCAGTATTTT.

A few counts support this clonotype. This rearrangement joins TRBV5-5 to TRBJ2-2; D might be TRBD2 (6 bases). Trimming pared 3 bases from V and 5 bases from J, leaving 11 bases between. Germline CDR1 reads SGHKS; CDR2 reads YYEKEE (reference sequence). The CDR3 extends over 14 amino acids. CDR3 in DNA: TGTGCCAGCAGCTCCCGGGGGTTGACCGGGGAGCTGTTTTTT. Protein product: CASSSRGLTGELFF.

This clonotype was seen a handful of times. This CDR3 is CASSLFGGYGYTF. As DNA, the CDR3 is TGTGCCAGCAGTTTGTTCGGGGGCTATGGCTACACCTTC. The rearrangement links TRBV12-3 or TRBV12-4 to TRBJ1-2, with a weak D call TRBD1 (5 bases). The CDR3 consists of 13 residues. Trimming cost V 3 bases and J 4 bases, with 9 bases left between them.

The V call is TRBV2, the J call TRBJ2-5, with D perhaps being TRBD1 or TRBD2 (5 bases each). Trimming cost V 5 bases and J 4 bases, with 17 bases left between them. CDR1 and CDR2 (germline): SNHLY, FYNNEI. The CDR3 runs 15 residues. The CDR3, as DNA: TGTGCCAGCAGTAGGGACCCCAAAAGCCCAGAGACCCAGTACTTC. The encoded protein is CASSRDPKSPETQYF. Full variable domain (missing parts from reference TRBV2 and TRBJ2-5): EPEVTQTPSHQVTQMGQEVILRCVPISNHLYFYWYRQILGQKVEFLVSFYNNEISEKSEIFDDQFSVERPDGSNFTLKIRSTKLEDSAMYFCASSRDPKSPETQYFGPGTRLLVL.

This chain uses TRBV7-8 with TRBJ2-1; D gene uncertain. In germline, CDR1 is SGHVS, CDR2 FQNEAQ. Trimming stripped 6 bases from V and 0 bases from J, with 9 bases between. The CDR3 loop spans 14 amino acids. In DNA, the CDR3 is TGTGCCAGCAGAAGAACAAGCTCCTACAATGAGCAGTTCTTC. It codes for CASRRTSSYNEQFF.

This clonotype has ten or more counts. CDR3 amino acids: CASSVGQAGIYGYTF. CDR3 DNA sequence: TGTGCCAGCAGCGTGGGACAGGCCGGAATTTATGGCTACACCTTC. This chain connects TRBV5-6 to TRBJ1-2; 8 bases map to TRBD1. Germline-derived CDR1 and CDR2 are SGHDT and YYEEEE. The length of the CDR3 is 15 residues. V gave up 4 bases and J gave up 5 bases; unmatched junction bases: 10.

This clonotype showed up many times. V usage is TRBV6-1 and J usage is TRBJ1-5; 8 bases match TRBD1. Germline lookup yields CDR1 MNHNS and CDR2 SASEGT. The CDR3 has 14 amino acids. Losses at the gene ends were 6 bases for V and 7 bases for J; bases not matched to a gene: 8. CDR3 in amino acids: CASSVQGARQPQHF. CDR3 bases: TGTGCCAGCAGCGTCCAGGGGGCCCGGCAGCCCCAGCATTTT.

This clonotype was counted ten times or more. V is TRBV5-1 and J is TRBJ2-5; D possibly corresponds to TRBD1 (6 bases). The CDR3 sequence is 14 residues long. Trimming stripped 1 base from V and 4 bases from J, with 11 bases between. The germline V gene has CDR1 SGHRS and CDR2 YFSETQ. The CDR3 protein is CASSLSGVLETQYF. CDR3 bases: TGCGCCAGCAGCTTGTCAGGGGTATTAGAGACCCAGTACTTC. Looking up the rest from reference TRBV5-1 and TRBJ2-5 gives the full variable domain: KAGVTQTPRYLIKTRGQQVTLSCSPISGHRSVSWYQQTPGQGLQFLFEYFSETQRNKGNFPGRFSGRQFSNSRSEMNVSTLELGDSALYLCASSLSGVLETQYFGPGTRLLVL.

V is TRBV7-2 and J is TRBJ1-3, with a possible D match to TRBD1 (5 bases). Per the germline V gene, CDR1 is SGHTA and CDR2 is FQGNSA. The CDR3 runs to 16 residues. V dropped 1 base and J dropped 0 bases, with 10 bases sitting between them. The CDR3 protein is CASSLGGLFSGNTIYF. The CDR3 bases are TGTGCCAGCAGCTTAGGGGGACTGTTCTCTGGAAACACCATATATTTT.